The 21 T cell receptor beta chains presented below share a single source sample, sequenced in a study of blood T cells in healthy people across ages. It was with a sample-barcoded 5' primer and a J-beta primer mix that a second PCR of roughly 6 to 12 cycles was run. TCRdb redid the calling of the 5' RACE reads with MiXCR, one entry per CDR3 protein. Of some 700,000 distinct CDR3 sequences listed, 40% to 45% are singletons. The specimen sequenced was blood. These receptors all stem from a woman aged 60 to 75 in good health.

This clonotype came up many times. The chain has TRBV4-2 and TRBJ2-5; D possibly corresponds to TRBD1 (6 bases). The CDR3 runs 15 residues. The ends were cut back, 2 bases at V and 2 bases at J, with 12 bases in the middle. CDR1 and CDR2 from the germline V gene are LGHNA and YNFKEQ. DNA for the CDR3: TGTGCCAGCAGCCAATCCGGACAGCTTCAAGAGACCCAGTACTTC. Amino acids: CASSQSGQLQETQYF.

The gene calls are TRBV7-9 and TRBJ2-7; weak D call: TRBD1 (6 bases). The CDR3 consists of 15 residues. V lost 5 bases, J lost 7 bases, and 21 bases lay in between. CDR1 SEHNR and CDR2 FQNEAQ come from the germline V gene (reference sequence). The CDR3 is CASSAPGFNRGEQYF. The CDR3 nucleotides are TGTGCCAGCAGCGCCCCGGGATTCAATAGGGGGGAGCAGTACTTC.

In the case of this clonotype: The junction departs from germline at one end; a sequencing error may be responsible. This chain joins TRBV29-1 and TRBJ1-5; D unclear. The CDR3 runs to 10 residues. In germline, CDR1 is SQVTM, CDR2 ANQGSEA. The DNA of the CDR3 is TGCAGCGCACAACCCCAGCCCCGGCATTTT. Amino acid sequence: CSAQPQPRHF.

The V and J genes are TRBV20-1 and TRBJ1-5; maybe TRBD1 (6 bases). V lost 2 bases and J lost 5, with 13 bases in between. The CDR3 consists of 14 residues. CDR1 is DFQATT, CDR2 SNEGSKA, per germline (reference sequence). CDR3 region: CSARKEQGYQPQHF. DNA for the CDR3: TGCAGTGCTAGAAAGGAACAGGGTTATCAGCCCCAGCATTTT.

For this clonotype: It may be a read error: a sequence one base away is much more abundant. This chain uses TRBV9 with TRBJ1-1; weak D call: TRBD1 (6 bases). Between the trimmed V and J ends, which lost 7 bases and 5 bases, there was a span of 15 bases. The V gene's germline CDR1 is SGDLS and CDR2 YYNGEE. The length of the CDR3 is 13 residues. Here the CDR3 DNA reads TGTGCCAGCGGCGCCACAGGGCGGACTGAAGCTTTCTTT. Amino acid sequence: CASGATGRTEAFF.

The chain carries TRBV7-3 and TRBJ2-5, with 10 bases fitting TRBD2. The length of the CDR3 is 15 residues. Germline CDR1 reads SGHTA; CDR2 reads FQGTGA. Trimming cost V 5 bases and J 11 bases; bases outside gene matches: 14. The CDR3 loop reads CASSEPGTSDREQYF. CDR3 in DNA: TGTGCCAGCAGCGAGCCCGGGACTAGCGATCGGGAGCAGTACTTC.

This chain connects TRBV6-6 to TRBJ2-1, with 8 bases identical to TRBD2. The trim removed 1 base at V and 3 bases at J, leaving 5 bases unmatched. The length of the CDR3 is 16 residues. Germline CDR1 and CDR2: MNHNY and SVGAGI (reference sequence). CDR3 amino acids: CASSYFSGVNYNEQFF. CDR3 nucleotide sequence: TGTGCCAGCAGTTACTTTAGCGGGGTCAACTACAATGAGCAGTTCTTC.

This clonotype is a singleton in its sample. The chain employs TRBV3-1 and TRBJ2-1; 8 nucleotides agree with TRBD1. Trimming cost V 1 base and J 4 bases; bases outside gene matches: 6. The CDR3 has 16 amino acids. Germline loops: CDR1 LGHDT, CDR2 YNNKEL (reference sequence). The CDR3 is CASSQAGQERYNEQFF. The CDR3 nucleotides read TGTGCCAGCAGCCAAGCGGGACAGGAGCGGTACAATGAGCAGTTCTTC.

The chain links TRBV7-2 to TRBJ1-2; 8 bases agree with TRBD1. Losses at the gene ends were 2 bases for V and 3 bases for J; bases not matched to a gene: 2. Germline CDR1 reads SGHTA; CDR2 reads FQGNSA. The CDR3 runs to 14 residues. The CDR3 region is CASSLRQGHYGYTF. In DNA form, the CDR3 reads TGTGCCAGCAGCTTACGACAGGGGCACTATGGCTACACCTTC.

The rearrangement links TRBV3-1 to TRBJ1-5; D is ambiguous. V was pared by 0 bases and J by 1 base, with 4 bases between. Germline V CDR1 and CDR2: LGHDT, YNNKEL (reference sequence). The CDR3 totals 14 residues. As DNA, the CDR3 is TGTGCCAGCAGCCAAGAGCGGAGCAATCAGCCCCAGCATTTT. Amino acid sequence: CASSQERSNQPQHF.

The V and J genes are TRBV28 and TRBJ2-4; D might be TRBD1 (5 bases). The CDR3 totals 15 residues. V dropped 6 bases and J dropped 1 base, with 13 bases sitting between them. CDR1 is MDHEN and CDR2 is SYDVKM in the germline V gene. CDR3 protein: CASSQISGAKNIQYF. The DNA of the CDR3 is TGTGCCAGCAGCCAAATTTCAGGGGCCAAAAACATTCAGTACTTC.

This clonotype was seen a handful of times. The genes are TRBV20-1 and TRBJ2-3, with 9 nucleotides matching TRBD2. This CDR3 contains 17 residues. Germline lookup yields CDR1 DFQATT and CDR2 SNEGSKA (reference sequence). The V and J ends lost 6 bases and 2 bases, in that order; junction bases with no gene match: 15. The CDR3 DNA reads TGCAGTGCCCTAGGAACCGGACTAGCGTATGACACAGATACGCAGTATTTT. This codes for CSALGTGLAYDTDTQYF.

The CDR3 DNA reads TGTGCCAGCAGCATTATGACTAGCGGGAGGGTTATTGAGCAGTTCTTC. This sequence encodes CASSIMTSGRVIEQFF. V is TRBV6-2 or TRBV6-3 and J is TRBJ2-1, with 14 bases lining up with TRBD2. The CDR3 totals 16 residues. Trimming at V came to 6 bases and at J to 9 bases, leaving 10 bases not matched to a gene. Germline V gives CDR1 MNHEY, CDR2 SVGEGT.

This clonotype turned up a few times. V and J are TRBV20-1 and TRBJ2-3; the match to TRBD1 covers 8 bases. This CDR3 is 15 amino acids long. The germline V gene encodes CDR1 DFQATT and CDR2 SNEGSKA (reference sequence). V trimming: 6 bases; J trimming: 5 bases; junction bases outside the gene matches: 13. CDR3 nucleotides: TGCAGTGCCCCCCTGGGCAGGGGGCGGCTAGATACGCAGTATTTT. Translated, it gives CSAPLGRGRLDTQYF.

This clonotype was seen many times. The chain joins TRBV7-2 to TRBJ2-5; no clear D. Trimming took 5 bases from V and 6 from J, leaving 10 bases between them. The germline V gene encodes CDR1 SGHTA and CDR2 FQGNSA. This CDR3 comprises 12 residues. DNA for the CDR3: TGTGCCAGCAGCACCGACTTTCAGACCCAGTACTTC. It yields the protein CASSTDFQTQYF.

The J gene is TRBJ1-2, the V gene TRBV6-6; 7 bases are shared with TRBD1. CDR1 MNHNY and CDR2 SVGAGI come from the germline V gene (reference sequence). CDR3 length equals 16 residues. The junction had 6 bases not matched to a gene; V was cut back by 2 bases and J by 0 bases. This CDR3 reads CASSYQPGQTNYGYTF. In nucleotides, the CDR3 is TGTGCCAGCAGTTACCAACCGGGACAGACTAACTATGGCTACACCTTC.

This chain joins TRBV28 and TRBJ1-4; D remains unclear. Germline loops: CDR1 MDHEN, CDR2 SYDVKM. The germline V and J ends were trimmed by 8 bases and 10 bases, with 17 bases remaining between them. The CDR3 is 13 amino acids. CDR3 in amino acids: CASLRHGVGKLFF. The CDR3 region has the DNA TGTGCCAGCTTACGTCACGGAGTAGGAAAACTGTTTTTT.

The chain uses TRBV9 and TRBJ2-2; D possibly corresponds to TRBD2 (6 bases). Germline lookup yields CDR1 SGDLS and CDR2 YYNGEE. V gave up 3 bases and J gave up 8 bases, with 8 bases separating them. This CDR3 has 12 residues. The DNA for the CDR3 is TGTGCCAGCAGCGCCCGGGGGGGGGAGCTGTTTTTT. This sequence encodes CASSARGGELFF. Looking up the rest from reference TRBV9 and TRBJ2-2 gives the full variable domain: DSGVTQTPKHLITATGQRVTLRCSPRSGDLSVYWYQQSLDQGLQFLIQYYNGEERAKGNILERFSAQQFPDLHSELNLSSLELGDSALYFCASSARGGELFFGEGSRLTVL.

This clonotype turned up a few times. This chain connects TRBV25-1 to TRBJ2-1; 9 nucleotides line up with TRBD2. Losses at the gene ends were 1 base for V and 4 bases for J; bases not matched to a gene: 5. The germline gives CDR1 MGHDK, CDR2 SYGVNS. The CDR3 covers 16 residues. CDR3 sequence (DNA): TGTGCCAGCAGTGAATTTGCCAGCGGGGGGTACAATGAGCAGTTCTTC. Translated, it gives CASSEFASGGYNEQFF.

The V call is TRBV10-3, the J call TRBJ2-7; 10 bases map to TRBD2. Germline V CDR1 and CDR2: ENHRY, SYGVKD. V gave up 3 bases and J gave up 1 base; unmatched junction bases: 3. The CDR3 sequence is 15 residues long. CDR3: CAISDPSGGSYEQYF. The CDR3 nucleotides are TGTGCCATCAGTGACCCTAGCGGGGGATCCTACGAGCAGTACTTC.

The V and J genes are TRBV7-8 and TRBJ2-2; 7 bases align to TRBD1. The CDR3 is 15 residues long. Germline V gene lookup returns CDR1 SGHVS and CDR2 FQNEAQ. Trimming removed 4 bases from V and 6 bases from J; junction bases left unmatched: 8. The CDR3 bases are TGTGCCAGCAGCTATAGGGACAGATCGGCCGGGGAGCTGTTTTTT. Amino acids: CASSYRDRSAGELFF.